These 20 T cell receptor beta chains originate from one sample sequenced in a study of identical twins (dated by TCRdb to 2016 to 2018). Receptor libraries were prepared by 5' RACE. Instrument on record: Illumina HiSeq 2000. The public reads were quality trimmed at Q25 with fastp and then assembled into clones with MiXCR by TCRdb, keeping productive beta chains. Rows matching on CDR3 protein sequence are summarized as one entry with the most common DNA and genes. For this sample there are approximately 300,000 distinct CDR3 sequences; 8.5% to 9.5% appear just once. The biggest ten clones account for around 7.1% of the sample. These same records also appear under a second study, on yellow fever vaccine responses in identical twins.

Sequencing was performed on CD8+ T cells sorted from blood. The receptors were sampled from a woman under 30 in good health.

This chain links TRBV9 with TRBJ1-3; maybe TRBD1 (5 bases). The CDR3 totals 15 residues. V gave up 1 base and J gave up 4 bases, with 12 bases separating them. CDR1 is SGDLS, CDR2 YYNGEE, per germline. As DNA, the CDR3 is TGTGCCAGCAGCGTAATGGGGGTTGAAGGAAACACCATATATTTT. Protein sequence: CASSVMGVEGNTIYF.

The V gene is TRBV27, the J gene TRBJ2-1, with TRBD2 matching over 8 bases. Per the germline V gene, CDR1 is MNHEY and CDR2 is SMNVEV (reference sequence). This CDR3 contains 17 residues. Trimming removed 7 bases from V and 8 bases from J; junction bases left unmatched: 19. For the CDR3, the DNA is TGTGCCAGCAACTGGGCACGGGGGGGCCGATTATCCGATGAGCAGTTCTTC. The encoded protein is CASNWARGGRLSDEQFF.

This clonotype was found a few times. V gene TRBV11-2 combines with J gene TRBJ2-3; D gene uncertain. Germline V CDR1 and CDR2: SGHAT, FQNNGV. The CDR3 loop spans 16 amino acids. The V end lost 2 bases, the J end lost 2 bases, and 14 bases lay between the germline ends. The CDR3 sequence is CASSLSRATFTDTQYF. The CDR3 region has the DNA TGTGCCAGCAGCTTAAGTAGGGCGACGTTCACAGATACGCAGTATTTT.

J is TRBJ2-1 and V is TRBV2; 8 bases match TRBD2. Trimming took 11 bases from V and 7 from J; bases not matched to a gene: 13. The CDR3 length is 14 residues. Looked up from germline, CDR1 is SNHLY and CDR2 is FYNNEI. This chain's CDR3 is CAAESGRKENEQFF. The CDR3, as DNA: TGTGCCGCGGAGAGCGGGAGAAAGGAAAATGAGCAGTTCTTC.

Comment on this clonotype: At one end the junction does not follow the germline gene, possibly because of a read error. CDR3: CVSSPLDRSYNEQFF. CDR3 nucleotides: TGTGTCAGCAGTCCCTTGGACAGGTCCTACAATGAGCAGTTCTTC. The chain carries TRBV27 and TRBJ2-1; 7 positions agree with TRBD1. The length of the CDR3 is 15 residues. From germline, CDR1 is MNHEY and CDR2 SMNVEV (reference sequence).

The CDR3 DNA sequence: TGTGCCAGCAGTTTATATCCCCCTGACCAGGGCTCCTACGAGCAGTACTTC. Amino acid sequence: CASSLYPPDQGSYEQYF. The chain joins TRBV27 to TRBJ2-7; D may be TRBD1 (5 bases). Trimming took off 1 base at V and 0 bases at J, with 16 bases between the two ends. Germline CDR1 and CDR2: MNHEY and SMNVEV (reference sequence). This CDR3 has 17 residues.

This chain connects TRBV6-5 to TRBJ2-7; D is uncertain. V was pared by 5 bases and J by 3 bases, with 8 bases between. Germline lookup yields CDR1 MNHEY and CDR2 SVGAGI. The CDR3 is 12 amino acids. In DNA, the CDR3 is TGTGCCAGCAGTGTAAACCGCTACGAGCAGTACTTC. Translating it yields CASSVNRYEQYF.

This clonotype has more than one count but fewer than ten. The chain couples TRBV7-2 to TRBJ2-7; D might be TRBD1 or TRBD2, each matching 5 bases. Trimming took 5 bases from V and 3 from J, leaving 20 bases between them. Per the germline V gene, CDR1 is SGHTA and CDR2 is FQGNSA. This CDR3 region has 16 residues. This CDR3 is CASSPVRLGEHYEQYF. CDR3 in DNA: TGTGCCAGCAGCCCCGTACGTCTAGGGGAGCACTACGAGCAGTACTTC. The whole variable domain, remainder taken from reference TRBV7-2 and TRBJ2-7, is GAGVSQSPSNKVTEKGKDVELRCDPISGHTALYWYRQSLGQGLEFLIYFQGNSAPDKSGLPSDRFSAERTGGSVSTLTIQRTQQEDSAVYLCASSPVRLGEHYEQYFGPGTRLTVT.

The chain joins TRBV7-9 to TRBJ2-7; 8 bases are shared with TRBD2. The V gene end was trimmed by 4 bases and the J gene end by 6 bases; junction bases not matched to a gene: 11. The CDR3 runs to 15 residues. Per germline, CDR1 SEHNR and CDR2 FQNEAQ (reference sequence). The CDR3, as DNA: TGTGCCAGCAGCTCAACTAGCGGAACGCTCGGCGAGCAGTACTTC. Protein: CASSSTSGTLGEQYF.

The chain carries TRBV7-9 and TRBJ1-2, with a tentative D call TRBD1 (6 bases). V shed 1 base and J shed 4 bases, with 10 bases lying between them. Germline CDR1 and CDR2: SEHNR and FQNEAQ (reference sequence). The length of the CDR3 is 14 residues. The CDR3 protein is CASSLGTVGYGYTF. As DNA, the CDR3 is TGTGCCAGCAGCTTAGGGACAGTTGGCTATGGCTACACCTTC.

This clonotype was counted many times. This rearrangement joins TRBV7-9 to TRBJ2-2; 7 nucleotides agree with TRBD2. The CDR3 has 14 amino acids. Germline trimming cut 4 bases from V and 4 bases from J; bases unmatched to any gene: 3. Germline V lookup: CDR1 SEHNR, CDR2 FQNEAQ (reference sequence). The CDR3 is CASSSTSPTGELFF. The CDR3 nucleotides are TGTGCCAGCAGCTCGACTAGCCCCACCGGGGAGCTGTTTTTT.

This clonotype was seen ten or more times. CDR3 coding DNA: TGTGCCAGCCAAACGGGACACAACACCGGGGAGCTGTTTTTT. It is translated as CASQTGHNTGELFF. This chain uses TRBV7-8 with TRBJ2-2; maybe TRBD1 (6 bases). The CDR3 has 14 residues. The V and J ends lost 8 bases and 2 bases respectively, with 12 bases between them. CDR1 SGHVS and CDR2 FQNEAQ come from the germline V gene.

The J gene is TRBJ2-7, the V gene TRBV23-1, with D perhaps TRBD1 (5 bases). TRBV23-1 is placed among ORFs of uncertain function. The CDR3 consists of 13 residues. Trimming cost V 3 bases and J 4 bases, with 10 bases left between them. The CDR3 region is CASSHRDRYEQYF. The CDR3 DNA reads as TGCGCCAGCAGTCACCGAGACAGATACGAGCAGTACTTC.

This chain links TRBV20-1 with TRBJ2-7, with 7 bases identical to TRBD2. The CDR3 sequence is 13 residues long. Losses at the gene ends were 7 bases for V and 1 base for J; bases not matched to a gene: 7. Germline CDR1 reads DFQATT; CDR2 reads SNEGSKA (reference sequence). CDR3 bases: TGCAGTGAAAAAACAGCGGGGTCCTACGAGCAGTACTTC. This encodes CSEKTAGSYEQYF.

This clonotype was seen many times. The gene calls are TRBV7-8 and TRBJ2-7; D tentatively reads TRBD1 or TRBD2 (5 bases each). This CDR3 region has 14 residues. Germline CDR1 and CDR2: SGHVS and FQNEAQ. V was cut by 5 bases and J by 2 bases, with 13 bases left in between. This chain's CDR3 is CASSPRDGPYEQYF. As DNA, the CDR3 is TGTGCCAGCAGCCCCCGGGACGGACCCTACGAGCAGTACTTC.

The V call is TRBV19, the J call TRBJ2-1, with 11 bases aligning to TRBD2. Germline trimming cut 1 base from V and 5 bases from J; bases unmatched to any gene: 7. Germline values: CDR1 LNHDA, CDR2 SQIVND (reference sequence). The CDR3 runs 17 residues. CDR3 amino acids: CASSIVALAGAHNEQFF. Here the CDR3 DNA reads TGTGCCAGTAGTATAGTCGCACTAGCGGGAGCCCACAATGAGCAGTTCTTC. The whole variable domain, filled in from reference TRBV19 and TRBJ2-1, reads DGGITQSPKYLFRKEGQNVTLSCEQNLNHDAMYWYRQDPGQGLRLIYYSQIVNDFQKGDIAEGYSVSREKKESFPLTVTSAQKNPTAFYLCASSIVALAGAHNEQFFGPGTRLTVL.

This clonotype was counted between two and nine times. The V gene is TRBV19, the J gene TRBJ1-1, with a tentative D call TRBD1 (5 bases). There are 11 residues in the CDR3. Germline loops: CDR1 LNHDA, CDR2 SQIVND (reference sequence). Between the trimmed V and J ends, which lost 7 bases and 7 bases, there was a span of 10 bases. The CDR3 spells CASNPGIEAFF. The DNA of the CDR3 is TGTGCCAGTAACCCAGGGATTGAAGCTTTCTTT.

The V and J genes are TRBV20-1 and TRBJ2-1; D unclear. Germline V CDR1 and CDR2: DFQATT, SNEGSKA (reference sequence). The CDR3 runs 16 residues. V lost 2 bases and J 2 bases, leaving 16 bases between the germline ends. The CDR3 protein is CSARIRTPFTYNEQFF. CDR3 nucleotide sequence: TGCAGTGCTAGAATCCGTACCCCCTTTACCTACAATGAGCAGTTCTTC.

The rearrangement uses TRBV6-2 or TRBV6-3 and TRBJ1-3; D is uncertain. The germline V gene encodes CDR1 MNHEY and CDR2 SVGEGT. CDR3 length: 22 amino acids. Trimming stripped 0 bases from V and 0 bases from J, with 27 bases between. CDR3 nucleotide sequence: TGTGCCAGCAGTTACTCGGTCTGGACCTCATATCCCTCGACCTCCTCTGGAAACACCATATATTTT. It translates to CASSYSVWTSYPSTSSGNTIYF.

This clonotype was seen at least ten times. This rearrangement joins TRBV12-3 or TRBV12-4 to TRBJ2-3; 11 nucleotides agree with TRBD2. The CDR3 spans 13 residues. The CDR3 reads CKTGLAGSDTQYF. Written as DNA, the CDR3 is TGTAAAACCGGACTAGCGGGCTCGGATACGCAGTATTTT.